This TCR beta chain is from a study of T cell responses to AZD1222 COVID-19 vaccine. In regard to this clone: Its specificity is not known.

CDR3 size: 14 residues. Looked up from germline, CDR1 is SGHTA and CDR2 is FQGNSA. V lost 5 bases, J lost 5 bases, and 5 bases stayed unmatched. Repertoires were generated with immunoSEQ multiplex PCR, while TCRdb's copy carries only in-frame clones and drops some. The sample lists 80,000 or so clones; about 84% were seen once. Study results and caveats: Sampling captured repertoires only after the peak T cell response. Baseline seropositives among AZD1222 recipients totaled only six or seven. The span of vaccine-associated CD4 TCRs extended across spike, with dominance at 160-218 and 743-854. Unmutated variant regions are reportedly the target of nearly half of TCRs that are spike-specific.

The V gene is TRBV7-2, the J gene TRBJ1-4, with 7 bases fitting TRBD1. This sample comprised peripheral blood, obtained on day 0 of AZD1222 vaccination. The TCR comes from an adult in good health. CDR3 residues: CASSRGQQNEKLFF. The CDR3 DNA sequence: TGTGCCAGCAGCCGGGGACAGCAGAATGAAAAACTGTTTTTT.